The 17 T cell receptor beta chains reported below all come from one sample, sequenced in a study of PD-L1 blockade in urothelial cancer. TCRdb's table, derived via immunoSEQ multiplex PCR, lists solely in-frame clones and lacks some. Here the sample spans 70,000 or so clones, around nine tenths being singletons. The sample in question was PBMCs, obtained around atezolizumab (anti-PD-L1) treatment. The receptors shown here come from a man aged 55 to 70 with urothelial cancer.

The rearrangement links TRBV19 to TRBJ1-2; tentatively, D is TRBD1 (5 bases). There are 13 residues in the CDR3. Germline lookup yields CDR1 LNHDA and CDR2 SQIVND (reference sequence). Trimming stripped 1 base from V and 6 bases from J, with 9 bases between. The CDR3 DNA reads TGTGCCAGTAGTATAGGGGCAGGGCATGGCTACACCTTC. It codes for CASSIGAGHGYTF.

The chain couples TRBV7-9 to TRBJ1-1, with D perhaps TRBD1 (6 bases). There are 14 residues in the CDR3. V was pared by 6 bases and J by 5 bases, with 16 bases between. From germline, CDR1 is SEHNR and CDR2 FQNEAQ (reference sequence). The chain's CDR3 is CASRRLGGQTEAFF. CDR3 nucleotides: TGTGCCAGCAGAAGACTCGGGGGGCAAACTGAAGCTTTCTTT. The variable domain in full, with the rest retrieved from reference TRBV7-9 and TRBJ1-1, is DTGVSQNPRHKITKRGQNVTFRCDPISEHNRLYWYRQTLGQGPEFLTYFQNEAQLEKSRLLSDRFSAERPKGSFSTLEIQRTEQGDSAMYLCASRRLGGQTEAFFGQGTRLTVV.

The gene calls are TRBV2 and TRBJ1-1; possible D gene TRBD1, 6 bases. This CDR3 contains 14 residues. Germline CDR1 and CDR2: SNHLY and FYNNEI. V was pared by 4 bases and J by 0 bases, with 9 bases between. The CDR3 DNA reads as TGTGCCAGCAGTGTGGCAGGGGTGAACACTGAAGCTTTCTTT. This codes for CASSVAGVNTEAFF.

This clone showed up just a few times. This chain joins TRBV12-5 and TRBJ2-7; tentative D call: TRBD2 (5 bases). The V end lost 7 bases, the J end lost 12 bases, and 19 bases lay between the germline ends. The CDR3 is made up of 12 amino acids. Germline assignment: CDR1 LGHNT and CDR2 FRNRAP. As DNA, the CDR3 is TGTGCTAGTGCCCCCCCCATAGGTAGCGCGTACTTC. It codes for CASAPPIGSAYF.

The rearrangement joins TRBV28 to TRBJ2-7, with 13 bases fitting TRBD2. CDR3 length: 17 amino acids. Germline V gene lookup returns CDR1 MDHEN and CDR2 SYDVKM. J was trimmed by 5 bases and V by 9 bases; bases with no gene match: 16. DNA for the CDR3: TGTGCCAGTACTTTCTTCCCGAGGACTAGCGGGAGTAACGAGCAGTACTTC. Translation: CASTFFPRTSGSNEQYF.

The chain uses TRBV6-5 and TRBJ1-2, with D maybe TRBD1 (6 bases). With 7 bases removed from V and 1 base from J, the gap between germline ends came to 16 bases. The CDR3 sequence is 15 residues long. From germline, CDR1 is MNHEY and CDR2 SVGAGI. The CDR3 nucleotides are TGTGCCAGCACCTTGACTCAGGGGAGTAACTATGGCTACACCTTC. It translates to CASTLTQGSNYGYTF.

This clone showed up just once. The chain recombines TRBV19 with TRBJ2-3; D gene unclear. The CDR3 totals 14 residues. The V and J ends lost 7 bases and 0 bases respectively, with 11 bases between them. Germline CDR1 reads LNHDA; CDR2 reads SQIVND (reference sequence). CDR3 DNA: TGTGCCAGTACCGACCCAGGAAGCACAGATACGCAGTATTTT. It is translated as CASTDPGSTDTQYF.

This chain connects TRBV10-3 to TRBJ2-2, with 7 nucleotides matching TRBD2. The CDR3 totals 16 residues. Germline values: CDR1 ENHRY, CDR2 SYGVKD. The V and J ends lost 7 bases and 1 base, in that order; junction bases with no gene match: 9. CDR3 DNA: TGTGCCATCACCGACGGACTAGTGGGGAACACCGGGGAGCTGTTTTTT. This codes for CAITDGLVGNTGELFF.

V usage is TRBV5-1 and J usage is TRBJ1-5; TRBD1 might be the D (6 bases). Trimming shortened V by 4 bases and J by 3 bases, and 11 bases separated the two germline ends. The germline V gene encodes CDR1 SGHRS and CDR2 YFSETQ. The CDR3 is 14 residues long. In DNA form, the CDR3 reads TGCGCCAGCAGCGAAGGACAGATCAATCAGCCCCAGCATTTT. This encodes CASSEGQINQPQHF.

The J gene is TRBJ1-2, the V gene TRBV7-9, with TRBD1 matching 10 bases. The trim removed 3 bases at V and 5 bases at J, leaving 6 bases unmatched. The CDR3 totals 15 residues. Germline assignment: CDR1 SEHNR and CDR2 FQNEAQ (reference sequence). Here the CDR3 reads CASSFGTGAEYGYTF. The CDR3 DNA reads as TGTGCCAGCAGCTTCGGGACAGGGGCCGAGTATGGCTACACCTTC.

The V gene is TRBV7-6, the J gene TRBJ1-6; 8 bases map to TRBD1. The length of the CDR3 is 15 residues. The germline V gene encodes CDR1 SGHVS and CDR2 FNYEAQ. The V gene end was trimmed by 5 bases and the J gene end by 9 bases; junction bases not matched to a gene: 9. DNA of the CDR3: TGTGCCAGCAGCCCGACAGGGGATAGTAGTTCACCCCTCCACTTT. Translated, it gives CASSPTGDSSSPLHF.

The gene calls are TRBV15 and TRBJ2-2, with D uncertain. The germline V gene has CDR1 LNHNV and CDR2 YYDKDF (reference sequence). The CDR3 contains 15 residues. Between the trimmed V and J ends, which lost 5 bases and 1 base, there was a span of 11 bases. The CDR3 coding sequence is TGTGCCACCAGCTACAGCCAAGGGAACACCGGGGAGCTGTTTTTT. Amino acid sequence: CATSYSQGNTGELFF.

The chain is built from TRBV10-3 and TRBJ2-2; no clear D gene. V was pared by 10 bases and J by 4 bases, with 10 bases between. The germline V gene encodes CDR1 ENHRY and CDR2 SYGVKD. The CDR3 consists of 12 residues. The CDR3 is CATAPGTGELFF. The CDR3, as DNA: TGTGCCACCGCCCCGGGCACCGGGGAGCTGTTTTTT.

The rearrangement joins TRBV6-1 to TRBJ2-2; D unresolved. The V and J ends lost 6 bases and 6 bases respectively, with 11 bases between them. Germline CDR1 reads MNHNS; CDR2 reads SASEGT. This CDR3 region has 13 residues. The chain's CDR3 is CASSLRLPGELFF. The CDR3 DNA is TGTGCCAGCAGCCTCAGGCTTCCCGGGGAGCTGTTTTTT.

The gene calls are TRBV29-1 and TRBJ2-1, with 11 bases identical to TRBD2. The CDR3 has 17 residues. Germline CDR1 SQVTM, CDR2 ANQGSEA. Losses at the gene ends were 0 bases for V and 4 bases for J; bases not matched to a gene: 8. CDR3 DNA: TGCAGCGTTGAAGATCTTTTGACTAGCGGGGAGTACAATGAGCAGTTCTTC. This encodes CSVEDLLTSGEYNEQFF.

The chain is built from TRBV30 and TRBJ1-2, with D unclear. V was trimmed by 0 bases and J by 7 bases, leaving 15 bases between them. CDR1 is GTSNPN and CDR2 is SVGIG in the germline V gene (reference sequence). The CDR3 covers 14 residues. The CDR3 region is CAWSVGGGSAGYTF. As DNA, the CDR3 is TGTGCCTGGAGTGTAGGTGGAGGTTCCGCTGGCTACACCTTC.

The J gene is TRBJ2-7, the V gene TRBV28; a weak D match, TRBD1 (5 bases). Trimming left V 4 bases short and J 7 bases short, with 11 bases between. The CDR3 loop spans 12 amino acids. Germline CDR1 is MDHEN and CDR2 is SYDVKM. The DNA of the CDR3 is TGTGCCAGCAGTTCAGGGCGGTGGGAGCAGTACTTC. It yields the protein CASSSGRWEQYF.